A single sample gave rise to the 4 T cell receptor beta chains below, sequenced in a study of T-cell reconstitution after alpha-beta-depleted transplantation in children (TCRdb year 2016). The method was PCR. The instrument was an Illumina HiSeq 2500. TCR libraries were prepared with molecular barcoding, using unique molecular identifiers to normalize TCRbeta repertoire quantification. TCRdb reran the public reads through fastp at Q25 and MiXCR, keeping productive beta chains. Under each unique CDR3 protein, matching rows form one entry showing the most common genes and DNA. Counted in this sample were about 130,000 distinct CDR3 sequences; about 9.5% of them appeared once. The top ten constitute nearly 25% of the sample. What the treatment or condition label conveys for this sample: allogeneic hematopoietic cell transplantation with graft depleted of TCRalphabeta T cells and CD19 B cells. Sequencing was performed on PBMCs, mostly from graft donor cells, taken 180 days after TCRalphabeta/CD19-depleted stem cell transplant. These receptor sequences come from a girl under three years old who had a stem cell transplant for combined immunodeficiency, so the T cells may come from the graft donor.

This clonotype was counted between two and nine times. The chain is built from TRBV3-1 and TRBJ2-5; TRBD2 is a possible D gene (6 bases). CDR3 length: 19 residues. Per the germline V gene, CDR1 is LGHDT and CDR2 is YNNKEL (reference sequence). The germline V and J ends were trimmed by 11 bases and 0 bases, with 31 bases remaining between them. The CDR3 region has the DNA TGTGCCTCCTGCCAAGCCGGCAGGGAGGACTCCTCTTACCAAGAGACCCAGTACTTC. Residues: CASCQAGREDSSYQETQYF.

This clonotype was counted a few times. V usage is TRBV7-2 and J usage is TRBJ2-2; 8 bases map to TRBD1. V shed 5 bases and J 4 bases; nucleotides not matched to a gene: 3. This CDR3 comprises 14 residues. CDR1 and CDR2 (germline): SGHTA, FQGNSA. The CDR3 DNA reads TGTGCCAGCAGCCCGACAGGGGCCACCGGGGAGCTGTTTTTT. Translated, it gives CASSPTGATGELFF.

The J gene is TRBJ2-1, the V gene TRBV18; a possible D gene is TRBD2 (6 bases). Germline CDR1 is KGHSH and CDR2 is LQKENI. The V end lost 3 bases, the J end lost 7 bases, and 16 bases lay between the germline ends. This CDR3 is built from 15 residues. The CDR3 nucleotides are TGTGCCAGCTCACCCCCAGGGACTCTGAGGAATGAGCAGTTCTTC. Protein product: CASSPPGTLRNEQFF.

This chain joins TRBV12-3 or TRBV12-4 and TRBJ1-6; 8 bases agree with TRBD1. Trimming took 6 bases from V and 7 from J; bases not matched to a gene: 11. The CDR3 runs 16 residues. CDR3 bases: TGTGCCAGCAGGAGTCGACAGGGGTCCAAGAATTCACCCCTCCACTTT. Amino acids: CASRSRQGSKNSPLHF.